The present T cell receptor (beta chain) was sequenced within a study of blood T cell dynamics during melanoma immunotherapy. Study overall: Patients with metastatic melanoma got pembrolizumab or nivolumab-ipilimumab as first-line care.

Assay used: immunoSEQ multiplex PCR; TCRdb lists only in-frame clones, some missing. The table includes 10,000 to 13,000 clones, more than 75% detected once. As to time point: week 3, after first cycle of checkpoint inhibitor. Response was assessed by RECIST 1.1 at 12 weeks, except a couple of rapid progressors. V lost 2 bases, J lost 6 bases, and 4 bases lay in between. Germline V gene sequence: CDR1 MGHDK, CDR2 SYGVNS. The length of the CDR3 is 11 residues. This chain uses TRBV25-1 with TRBJ1-2; D is undetermined. Sequenced material: blood, taken from a patient treated with checkpoint blockade. The receptor was isolated from a human donor with melanoma. CDR3 region: CASSEGNGYTF. The DNA of the CDR3 is TGTGCCAGCAGTGAAGGGAATGGCTACACCTTC.